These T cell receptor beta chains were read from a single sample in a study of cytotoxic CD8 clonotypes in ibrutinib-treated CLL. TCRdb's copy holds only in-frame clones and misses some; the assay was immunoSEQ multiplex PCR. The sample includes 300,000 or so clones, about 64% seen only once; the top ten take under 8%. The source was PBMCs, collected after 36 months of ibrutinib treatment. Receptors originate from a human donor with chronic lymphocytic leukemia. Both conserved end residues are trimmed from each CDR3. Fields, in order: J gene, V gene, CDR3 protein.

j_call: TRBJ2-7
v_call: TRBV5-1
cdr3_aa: ASSLEAVAYEQY

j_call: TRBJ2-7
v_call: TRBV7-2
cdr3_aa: ASSLWASGTGDYEQY

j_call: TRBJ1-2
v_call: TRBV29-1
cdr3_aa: SVDRDSRLDGYT

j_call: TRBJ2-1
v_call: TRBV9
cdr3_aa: ASSVVGLAGGGIF

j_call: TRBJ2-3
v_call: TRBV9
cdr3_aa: ASSAQGPAGVAQY

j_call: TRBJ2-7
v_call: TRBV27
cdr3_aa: ASSQGPYEQY

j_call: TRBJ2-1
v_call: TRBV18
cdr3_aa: ASSPDTSSYNEQF

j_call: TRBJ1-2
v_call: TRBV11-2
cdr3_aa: ASGAYFGGYT

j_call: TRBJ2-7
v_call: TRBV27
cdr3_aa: ASSLRGTQAYEQY

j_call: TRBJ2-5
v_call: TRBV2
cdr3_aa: ASSRDRGPQETQY

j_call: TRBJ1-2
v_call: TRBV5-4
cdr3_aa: ASSLGGGNYGYT

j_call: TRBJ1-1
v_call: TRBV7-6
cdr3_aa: ASSLGFETEAF

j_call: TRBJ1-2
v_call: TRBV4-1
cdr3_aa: ASSPPGTAYGYT

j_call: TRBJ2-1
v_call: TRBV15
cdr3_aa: ATSRRLGGDEQF

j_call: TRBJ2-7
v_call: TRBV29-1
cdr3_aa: SVPGQSSYEQY

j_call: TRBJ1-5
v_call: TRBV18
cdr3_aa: ASSPRGVVGNQPQH

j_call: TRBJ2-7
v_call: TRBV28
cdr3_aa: ASSLTGSYEQY

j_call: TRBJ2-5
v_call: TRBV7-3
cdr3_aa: ASSYGGPSETQY

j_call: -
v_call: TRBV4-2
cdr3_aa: ASSQSSGGELPYEQY

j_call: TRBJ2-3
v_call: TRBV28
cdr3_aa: ASRSRTDTQY

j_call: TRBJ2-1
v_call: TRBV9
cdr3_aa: ASSVVMGLAGGPRSYNEQF

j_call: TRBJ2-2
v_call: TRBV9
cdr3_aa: ASSVGTSRDTGELF

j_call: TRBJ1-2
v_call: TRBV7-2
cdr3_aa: ASSPRQIYT

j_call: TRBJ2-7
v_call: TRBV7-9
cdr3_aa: ASTLLDEQY

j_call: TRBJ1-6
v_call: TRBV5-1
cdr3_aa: ASSLGGVGHSPLH

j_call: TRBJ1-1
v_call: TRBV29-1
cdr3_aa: SAWTGGEGTEAF

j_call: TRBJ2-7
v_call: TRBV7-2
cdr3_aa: ASSSTSGTGYEQY

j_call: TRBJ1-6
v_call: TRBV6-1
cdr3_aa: ASSVRTGTEGRPLH

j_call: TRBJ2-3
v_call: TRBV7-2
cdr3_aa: ASRPASSTDTQY

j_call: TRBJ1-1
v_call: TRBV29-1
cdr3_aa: SVYSTKLATEAF

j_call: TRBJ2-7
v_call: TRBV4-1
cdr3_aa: ASSQGPVGGYEQY